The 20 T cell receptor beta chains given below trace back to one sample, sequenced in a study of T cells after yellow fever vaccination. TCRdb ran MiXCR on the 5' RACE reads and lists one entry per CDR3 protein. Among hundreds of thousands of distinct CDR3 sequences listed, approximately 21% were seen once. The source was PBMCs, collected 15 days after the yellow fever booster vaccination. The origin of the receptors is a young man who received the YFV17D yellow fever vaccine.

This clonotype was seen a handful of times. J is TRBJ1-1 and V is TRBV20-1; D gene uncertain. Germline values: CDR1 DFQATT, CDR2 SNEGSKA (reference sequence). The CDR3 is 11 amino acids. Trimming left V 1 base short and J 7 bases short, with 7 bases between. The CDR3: CSARGNREAFF. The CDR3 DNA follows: TGCAGTGCTAGAGGGAACCGTGAAGCTTTCTTT.

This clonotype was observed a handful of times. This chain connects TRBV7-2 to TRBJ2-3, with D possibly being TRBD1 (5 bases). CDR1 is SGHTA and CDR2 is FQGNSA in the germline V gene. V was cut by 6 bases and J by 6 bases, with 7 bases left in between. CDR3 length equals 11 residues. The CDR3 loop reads CASRPGDTQYF. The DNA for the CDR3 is TGTGCCAGCAGACCAGGGGATACGCAGTATTTT.

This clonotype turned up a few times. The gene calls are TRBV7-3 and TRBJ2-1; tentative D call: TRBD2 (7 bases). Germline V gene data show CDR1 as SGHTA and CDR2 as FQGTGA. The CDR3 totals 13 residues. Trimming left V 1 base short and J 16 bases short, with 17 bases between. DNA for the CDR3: TGTGCCAGCAGCTTAAGGGACACGACTAGCCGTTTCTTC. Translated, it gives CASSLRDTTSRFF.

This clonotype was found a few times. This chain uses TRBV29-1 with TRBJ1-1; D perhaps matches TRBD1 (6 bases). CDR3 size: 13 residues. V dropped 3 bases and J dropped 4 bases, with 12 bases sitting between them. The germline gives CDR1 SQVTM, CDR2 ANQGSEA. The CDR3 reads CSVERGAGTEAFF. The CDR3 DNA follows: TGCAGCGTTGAGAGGGGGGCGGGCACTGAAGCTTTCTTT.

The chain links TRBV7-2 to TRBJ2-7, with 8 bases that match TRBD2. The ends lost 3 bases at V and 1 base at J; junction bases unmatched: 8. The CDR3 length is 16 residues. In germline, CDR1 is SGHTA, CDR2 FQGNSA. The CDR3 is CASSLGASGLSYEQYF. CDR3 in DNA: TGTGCCAGCAGCTTGGGGGCTAGCGGGTTGTCCTACGAGCAGTACTTC.

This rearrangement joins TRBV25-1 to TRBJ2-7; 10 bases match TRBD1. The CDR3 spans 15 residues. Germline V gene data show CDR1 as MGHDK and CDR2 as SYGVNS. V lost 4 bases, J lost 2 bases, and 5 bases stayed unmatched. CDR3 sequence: CASSASGTGAYEQYF. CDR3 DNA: TGTGCCAGCAGTGCCTCCGGGACAGGGGCCTACGAGCAGTACTTC.

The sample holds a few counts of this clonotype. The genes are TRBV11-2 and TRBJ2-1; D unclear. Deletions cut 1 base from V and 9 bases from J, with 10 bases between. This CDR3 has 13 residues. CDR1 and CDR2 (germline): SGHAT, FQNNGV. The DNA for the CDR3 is TGTGCCAGCAGCTTAGGGACGTTGGGTGAGCAGTTCTTC. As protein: CASSLGTLGEQFF.

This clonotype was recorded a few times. CDR3 in DNA: TGCAGTGCTAGAGACTCGATAGCGAGTCCAGTCACCGGGGAGCTGTTTTTT. Protein sequence: CSARDSIASPVTGELFF. The V gene is TRBV20-1, the J gene TRBJ2-2, with D possibly matching TRBD2 (5 bases). Trimming took 0 bases from V and 4 from J, leaving 18 bases between them. Germline V gene sequence: CDR1 DFQATT, CDR2 SNEGSKA (reference sequence). CDR3 length: 17 amino acids.

CDR3 amino acids: CAISESMGEETQYF. DNA for the CDR3: TGTGCCATCAGTGAGTCGATGGGAGAAGAGACCCAGTACTTC. The V and J genes are TRBV10-3 and TRBJ2-5; D might be TRBD2 (5 bases). The CDR3 has 14 residues. The germline V and J ends were trimmed by 0 bases and 3 bases, with 8 bases remaining between them. CDR1 ENHRY and CDR2 SYGVKD come from the germline V gene.

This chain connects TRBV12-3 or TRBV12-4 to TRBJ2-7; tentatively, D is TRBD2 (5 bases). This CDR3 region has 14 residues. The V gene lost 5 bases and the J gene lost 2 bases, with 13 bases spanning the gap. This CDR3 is CASSPRVSPYEQYF. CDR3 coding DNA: TGTGCCAGCAGTCCGAGGGTCTCTCCCTACGAGCAGTACTTC.

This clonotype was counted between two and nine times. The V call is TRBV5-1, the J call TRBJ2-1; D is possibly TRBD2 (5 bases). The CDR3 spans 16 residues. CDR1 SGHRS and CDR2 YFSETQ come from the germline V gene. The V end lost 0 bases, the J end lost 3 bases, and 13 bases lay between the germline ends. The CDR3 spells CASSLARRADYNEQFF. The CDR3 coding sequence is TGCGCCAGCAGCTTGGCGAGGCGGGCCGACTACAATGAGCAGTTCTTC.

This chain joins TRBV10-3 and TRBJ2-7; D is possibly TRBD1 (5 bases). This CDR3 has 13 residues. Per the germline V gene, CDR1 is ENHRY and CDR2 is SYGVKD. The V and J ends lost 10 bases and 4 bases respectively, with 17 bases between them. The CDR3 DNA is TGTGCCACCCAGGGAAAGCTCGGTTACGAGCAGTACTTC. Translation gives CATQGKLGYEQYF.

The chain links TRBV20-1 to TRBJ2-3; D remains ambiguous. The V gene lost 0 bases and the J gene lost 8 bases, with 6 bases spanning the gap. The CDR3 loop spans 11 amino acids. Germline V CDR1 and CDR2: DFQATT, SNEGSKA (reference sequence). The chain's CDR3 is CSARDRLTQYF. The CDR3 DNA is TGCAGTGCTAGAGATCGCCTTACGCAGTATTTT.

CDR3 nucleotides: TGTGCCAGCAGCTTGAATTTCCAGGGCGGGAATGAGCAGTTCTTC. It translates to CASSLNFQGGNEQFF. This chain connects TRBV5-4 to TRBJ2-1; D is tentatively TRBD1 or TRBD2 (5 bases each). CDR3 size: 15 residues. Between the trimmed V and J ends, which lost 1 base and 7 bases, there was a span of 15 bases. The germline gives CDR1 SGHNT, CDR2 YYREEE (reference sequence).

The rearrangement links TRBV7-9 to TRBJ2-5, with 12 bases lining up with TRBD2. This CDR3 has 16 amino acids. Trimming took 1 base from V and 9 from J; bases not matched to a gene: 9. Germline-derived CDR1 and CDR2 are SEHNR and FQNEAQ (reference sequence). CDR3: CASSLGVTSGRKSQYF. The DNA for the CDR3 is TGTGCCAGCAGCTTAGGGGTGACTAGCGGGAGAAAGTCCCAGTACTTC.

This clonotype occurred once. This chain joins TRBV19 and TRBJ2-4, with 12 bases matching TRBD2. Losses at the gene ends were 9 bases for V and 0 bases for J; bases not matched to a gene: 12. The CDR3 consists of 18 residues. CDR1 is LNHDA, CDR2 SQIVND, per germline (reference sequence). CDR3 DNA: TGTGCCAGCGCCTTCACTCTAGCGGGAGGGATAGCCAAAAACATTCAGTACTTC. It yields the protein CASAFTLAGGIAKNIQYF.

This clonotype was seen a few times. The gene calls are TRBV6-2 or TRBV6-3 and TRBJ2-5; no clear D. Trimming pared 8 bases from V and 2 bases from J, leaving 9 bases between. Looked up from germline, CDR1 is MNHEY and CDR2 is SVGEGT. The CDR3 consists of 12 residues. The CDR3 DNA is TGTGCCAGCTCCGTCATTCAAGAGACCCAGTACTTC. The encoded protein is CASSVIQETQYF.

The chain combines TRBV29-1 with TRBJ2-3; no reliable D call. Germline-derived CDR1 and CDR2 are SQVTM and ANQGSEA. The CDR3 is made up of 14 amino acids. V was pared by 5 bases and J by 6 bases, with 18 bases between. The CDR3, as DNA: TGCAGCGTTCCGAACGTATTGCGGCTTGATACGCAGTATTTT. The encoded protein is CSVPNVLRLDTQYF.

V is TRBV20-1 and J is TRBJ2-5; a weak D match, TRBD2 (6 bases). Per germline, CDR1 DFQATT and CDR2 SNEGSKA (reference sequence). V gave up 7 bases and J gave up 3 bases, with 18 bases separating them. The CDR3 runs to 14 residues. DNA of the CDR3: TGCAGTGTTCCCGACGGACTAACAAAAGAGACCCAGTACTTC. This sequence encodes CSVPDGLTKETQYF.

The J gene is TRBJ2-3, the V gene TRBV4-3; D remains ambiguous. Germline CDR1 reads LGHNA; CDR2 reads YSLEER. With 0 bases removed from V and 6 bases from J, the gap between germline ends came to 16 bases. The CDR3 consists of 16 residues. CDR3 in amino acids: CASSQDGITRRDTQYF. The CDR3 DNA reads TGCGCCAGCAGCCAAGATGGGATTACACGTAGGGATACGCAGTATTTT.